This section outlines one TCR beta chain sequence together with its context. Sequencing used immunoSEQ multiplex PCR; TCRdb keeps in-frame clones, though not all of them. The sample records some 78,000 clones, 85% to 90% being singletons. This record comes from a study of control samples from healthy donors and cancer patients. The V gene's germline CDR1 is MNHNY and CDR2 SVGAGI (reference sequence). The CDR3 loop spans 15 amino acids. V shed 2 bases and J 7 bases; nucleotides not matched to a gene: 7. The chain joins TRBV6-6 to TRBJ2-7, with TRBD2 identical over 11 bases. Specimen: blood. This receptor was obtained from a woman aged 55-75 years in good health. The CDR3 protein is CASSYGGSGGEEQYF. CDR3 DNA: TGTGCCAGCAGTTACGGCGGTAGCGGGGGGGAAGAGCAGTACTTC.